The T cell receptor (beta chain) described here comes from a study of OX40 agonist ivuxolimab in advanced cancers. Regarding the research as a whole: Ivuxolimab was an agonistic, fully human IgG2 monoclonal antibody directed against OX40 (CD134), a costimulatory receptor. The paper reports the monotherapy dose-escalation portion (N of about 47 patients) of the phase I ivuxolimab trial. Prior anti-PD-1, anti-PD-L1 or anti-CTLA-4 therapy was permitted, and 40% of dose-escalation patients had received checkpoint inhibitors. In the dose-escalation cohort, 70% to 90% of patients were male, and the mean age was around 60 years with a range of about 20 to 80. Three dose-escalation patients achieved partial responses, one with hepatocellular carcinoma and two with cutaneous melanoma. Of the approximately 50 dose-escalation patients, hepatocellular carcinoma was present in around 20, melanoma in roughly 15, renal cell carcinoma in 9 and head and neck cancer in 9. Peripheral TCRbeta sequencing was intended to test whether TCR sequence diversity was altered and clonal T-cell expansion was caused by ivuxolimab. Intravenous ivuxolimab was administered to patients every 2 weeks at six dose levels: 0.01, 0.1, 0.3, 1.5, 3 and 10 mg/kg.

Taken from the germline V gene, the CDR1 and CDR2 loops are SNHLY and FYNNEI. V is cut by 4 bases and J by 10 bases, and the space between the germline ends is 23 bases. CDR3 length: 16 amino acids, cysteine to phenylalanine. CDR3 DNA is the only sequence kept; it has 48 bases, read in frame from the first base. The trial excluded patients who had a history of autoimmune disease or who were on systemic immunosuppression. In every dose cohort, peripheral blood was drawn for TCR sequencing at baseline, cycle 4 day 1, and cycle 7 day 1. The samples were drawn from a first-in-human, open-label, multicenter phase I dose-escalation trial of ivuxolimab. Adults with locally advanced or metastatic melanoma, renal cell carcinoma, hepatocellular carcinoma or head and neck squamous cell carcinoma were enrolled in the trial. Before TCR sequencing, CD4+ T cells and CD8+ T cells were sorted from peripheral blood as separate populations.

The investigation overall reported the following: Antigen specificity was not determined for the clonally expanded peripheral T cells. In the 0.1-3.0 mg/kg groups, partial responders had among the lowest normalized peripheral clonal expansion, particularly in CD8+ T cells. After ivuxolimab, CD8+ T cells had more expanded clones than CD4+ T cells on average. Low levels of normalized T-cell clonal expansion were also seen in some nonresponding patients. At doses of 0.1 to 3.0 mg/kg, clonal expansion of both CD4+ and CD8+ blood T cells was observed from baseline to week 6.

Concerning this clone itself: Its recognized antigen is unknown. Base quality data are lacking; no much larger clone is found one base away.

For sequencing of the TCRbeta CDR3 region, genomic DNA was extracted from the sorted cells. The immunoSEQ Assay was used for sequencing of TCRbeta CDR3 regions. TCRdb mirrors the immuneACCESS table, restricted to in-frame sequences. Some clones are absent from its copies; in checked studies, under half trace to an unresolved V gene, and the reason for the others is unknown. The sample table lists nearly 65,000 clones, around 90% of them with a count of one. Together, the top ten hold roughly 4.1% of the sample. Sequencing used CD4+ or CD8+ T cells sorted from blood, obtained in a trial of the OX40 agonist ivuxolimab. This chain joins TRBV2 to TRBJ2-1; TRBD2 is possibly the D segment (5 matching bases). The clonotype comes from an adult with an advanced solid tumor such as melanoma, head and neck, liver or kidney cancer. CDR3 region: CASSGSVARGGGEQFF. The DNA sequence is as follows: TGTGCCAGCAGTGGAAGTGTGGCTAGAGGTGGCGGGGAGCAGTTCTTC.